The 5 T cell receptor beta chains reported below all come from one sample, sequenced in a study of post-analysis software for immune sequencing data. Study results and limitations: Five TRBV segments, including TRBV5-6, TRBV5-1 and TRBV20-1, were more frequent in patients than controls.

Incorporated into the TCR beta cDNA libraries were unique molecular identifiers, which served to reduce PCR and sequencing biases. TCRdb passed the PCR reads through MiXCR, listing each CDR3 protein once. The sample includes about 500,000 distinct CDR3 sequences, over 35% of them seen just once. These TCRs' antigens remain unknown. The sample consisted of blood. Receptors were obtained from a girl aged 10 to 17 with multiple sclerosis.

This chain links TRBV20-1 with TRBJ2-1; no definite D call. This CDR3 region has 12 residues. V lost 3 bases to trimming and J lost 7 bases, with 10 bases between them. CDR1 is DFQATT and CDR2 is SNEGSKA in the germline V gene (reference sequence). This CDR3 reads CSASSTSNEQFF. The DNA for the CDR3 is TGCAGTGCTAGTTCGACTTCTAATGAGCAGTTCTTC.

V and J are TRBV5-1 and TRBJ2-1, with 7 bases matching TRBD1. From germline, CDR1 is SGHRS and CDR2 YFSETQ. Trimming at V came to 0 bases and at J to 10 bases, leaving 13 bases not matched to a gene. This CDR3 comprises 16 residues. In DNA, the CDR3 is TGCGCCAGCAGCTTGGCCCGGGACAGCATCGCCTACGAGCAGTTCTTC. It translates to CASSLARDSIAYEQFF.

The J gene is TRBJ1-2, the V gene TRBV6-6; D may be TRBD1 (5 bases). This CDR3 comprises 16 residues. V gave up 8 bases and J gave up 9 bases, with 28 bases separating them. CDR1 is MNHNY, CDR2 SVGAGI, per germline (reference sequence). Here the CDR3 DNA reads TGTGCCAGCGGAAGTGGGGGGGGTCTCAAAACCCCCAGCTACACCTTC. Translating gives CASGSGGGLKTPSYTF.

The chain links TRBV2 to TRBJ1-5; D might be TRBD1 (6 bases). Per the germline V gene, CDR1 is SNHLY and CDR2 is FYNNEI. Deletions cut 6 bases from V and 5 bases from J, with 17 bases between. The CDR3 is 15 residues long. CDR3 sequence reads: CASREQGDFDQPQHF. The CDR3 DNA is TGTGCCAGCAGGGAACAGGGTGACTTTGATCAGCCCCAGCATTTT.

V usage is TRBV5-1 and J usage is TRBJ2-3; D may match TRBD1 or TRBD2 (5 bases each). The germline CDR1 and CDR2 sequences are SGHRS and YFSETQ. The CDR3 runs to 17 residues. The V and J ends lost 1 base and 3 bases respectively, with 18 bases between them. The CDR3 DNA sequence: TGCGCCAGCAGCTTGTCCCCGCGAGGGGCGCAGACAGATACGCAGTATTTT. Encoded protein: CASSLSPRGAQTDTQYF.